This T cell receptor (beta chain) was sequenced during a study of early T cells in non-severe SARS-CoV-2 infection. Study-level information: The sequenced material was bulk RNA from unsorted whole blood, and its chains were unpaired. Study-level points and caveats: VDJdb matching, biased toward anti-spike CD8 responses, missed private and CD4 specificities.

In the library, individual cDNA molecules carried attached unique molecular identifiers. TCRdb independently ran MiXCR on the 5' RACE reads; one entry per CDR3 protein. Here the sample spans roughly 97,000 distinct CDR3 sequences, around 10% being singletons. V was clipped by 5 bases and J by 9 bases, with 17 bases between them. Looked up from germline, CDR1 is SGHTA and CDR2 is FQGNSA. CDR3 size: 14 residues. In this sample, this clonotype turned up many times. No antigen is known for it. The receptor was isolated from an adult who was a healthcare worker with PCR-confirmed SARS-CoV-2 infection or an uninfected control (not recorded which). Specimen: whole blood, collected at baseline. The rearrangement joins TRBV7-2 to TRBJ2-1, with no clear D. The CDR3 protein is CASSPLSGLSEQFF. For the CDR3, the DNA is TGTGCCAGCAGCCCTCTGTCCGGCCTGAGTGAGCAGTTCTTC.